This paragraph covers one T cell receptor beta chain sequence. What it binds is unknown. The ends were cut back, 2 bases at V and 1 base at J, with 11 bases in the middle. CDR1 and CDR2 from the germline V gene are GTSNPN and SVGIG (reference sequence). CDR3 length equals 14 residues. This record belongs to a study of long-term antiretroviral therapy in people with HIV. The study's findings and limits: Against controls, HIV repertoires showed narrower ranges of CDR3 length. Participants lacked recorded data on ART adherence, viral resistance or therapy changes. Dating from about 2003 to 2018, the blood was possibly obtained under older ART regimens. Even long-term ART left TRB diversity below transplant donor controls, despite gains.

Version v3.0 of the immunoSEQ assay ran at survey level. Here immunoSEQ multiplex PCR was the method, and the copy in TCRdb shows in-frame clones only, minus some. The sample carries approximately 23,000 clones, around 84% recorded once. V usage is TRBV30 and J usage is TRBJ1-1; tentative D call: TRBD1 (6 bases). Sequenced material: unsorted PBMCs, taken roughly 6.1 years after starting antiretroviral therapy. This TCR was sampled from a man aged 30-40 years with HIV. CDR3 sequence: CAWSTGQQNTEAFF. For the CDR3, the DNA is TGTGCCTGGAGTACCGGACAGCAGAACACTGAAGCTTTCTTT.